This T cell receptor (beta chain) was recorded in a study of cytomegalovirus exposure and HLA in healthy donors. Regarding the study as a whole: Sequence variants that were highly shared formed a cluster that was likely a sequencing artifact. In an earlier analysis, in 620 or so donors, most V segments appeared productive either ~87% or ~30% of the time.

Primers: 60 Vbeta forward and 13 Jbeta reverse. The table came from immunoSEQ multiplex PCR; TCRdb's copy has only in-frame clones and leaves some out. The table includes 130,000 or so clones, 50% to 75% detected once. The ends were cut back, 8 bases at V and 4 bases at J, with 17 bases in the middle. The CDR3 contains 14 residues. Germline-derived CDR1 and CDR2 are MNHNS and SASEGT. In the case of this clone: What it binds is unknown.

This sequence joins TRBV6-1 and TRBJ1-1; maybe TRBD1 (6 bases). The sequence derives from a woman in her forties in good health and CMV-seronegative. Sequenced input: PBMCs. In DNA, the CDR3 is TGTGCCAGCGGGGCTCTTACAGGGTTCACTGAAGCTTTCTTT. Translated, it gives CASGALTGFTEAFF.